This record concerns one T cell receptor beta chain sequence. The table lists this clonotype with a few counts. No antigen is known for it. Base qualities are not recorded, but no much larger clone differs from it by a single base. This sample is drawn from a study of blood T cells in healthy people across ages (dated by TCRdb to the mid-2010s). Study-wide context: Template switching captured roughly one uniquely barcoded TCR beta cDNA molecule per two T cells in model experiments. The study measured age-related changes in TCR beta repertoire diversity using deep sequencing normalized with unique cDNA molecular identifiers. The donors were divided into four age groups: young (average approximately 17 years), middle-aged (roughly 40), aged (approximately 59) and long-lived (roughly 82). To avoid experimental bias, donors of different ages were spread randomly across the sequencing lanes. For two donors (one aged 18 to 30 and one aged 80 or older), the study analyzed two additional independent replicas of 1 million unique cDNA reads from the same blood draw. Results the study describes overall, beyond this receptor: Total diversity estimates from one million sequenced T cells were considered lower bounds and underestimates. Conclusive comparison of naive and antigen-experienced compartments was prevented by the profiling of bulk unsorted PBMCs. Compared with the aged group, more naive CD4+ T cells, fewer expanded clones and increased TCR diversity were shown by the long-lived group, suggesting age selection. The percentage of naive T cells measured by flow cytometry correlated strongly with observed TCR beta diversity. Donor CMV infection status was unknown, potentially confounding age-related changes in expanded clonotypes. Observed TCR beta diversity per million T cells fell roughly linearly with age, and a significant reduction was already apparent by age around 40.

Systemically healthy Caucasian individuals from Russia, about 38 in total and aged roughly 6 to 90 years, were included as donors. Each donor gave about 9.7 milliliters of peripheral blood, drawn into EDTA-treated Vacutainer tubes. Ficoll-Paque density-gradient centrifugation was used to isolate PBMCs, with at least 7 million obtained per sample. Trizol reagent was used to extract total RNA from PBMCs, with at least 6 micrograms per sample. For every donor, an aliquot of PBMCs went through flow cytometry to measure the percentages of naive CD45RAhigh/CD27high T cells. The library was obtained by 5' RACE. TCRdb names Illumina HiSeq 2500 as the instrument used. A second PCR of roughly 6 to 11 cycles was run with a J-beta primer mix and a sample-barcoded 5' primer. Each TCR beta cDNA molecule received a unique molecular identifier from a template-switch 5' adaptor carrying 12 random nucleotides. Each sample yielded at least 3 million CDR3-containing paired-end reads. The Mint cDNA synthesis kit, primed by a TRBC-specific oligonucleotide, was used to synthesize first-strand cDNA from all RNA. Following uracil-DNA glycosylase treatment, a first 18-cycle PCR with universal primers M1SS and BC2_uni_R was performed on all cDNA. As for the original processing: For normalization, 1 million high-quality reads were randomly selected from each sample, with every read carrying a distinct molecular identifier. Reads with shared molecular identifiers were discarded instead of being binned into consensus sequences. CDR3 identification, clonotype clustering and error correction used MiTCR with a Q25 quality threshold and the strictest error-elimination algorithm. A nonparametric unseen species model with Euler transformation was used to estimate lower-bound total TCR beta diversity. TCRdb passed the public sequencing reads through fastp at Q25 and MiXCR, retaining productive beta sequences. Rows with one shared CDR3 protein collapse into an entry with the most common genes and DNA. These V and J calls derive from TCRdb rather than the authors' analysis. Across this sample there are approximately 1.5 million distinct CDR3 sequences, with about 32% seen only once. The ten largest clones take up roughly 10% of the sample.

The source material was blood. The clonotype comes from a woman aged 25 to 39 in good health.

The DNA sequence follows: TGTGCCAGCAGCCAAGCATTCGGGGCCAACGTCCTGACTTTC. This encodes CASSQAFGANVLTF. This receptor chain uses TRBV3-1 and TRBJ2-6, with no D gene named confidently. The V end loses 1 base and the J end loses 4 bases, and a stretch of 5 bases separates them. CDR1 and CDR2 (LGHDT, YNNKEL) derive from the germline V gene (reference sequence). The CDR3 starts with the cysteine, ends with the phenylalanine, and has 14 residues. Only CDR3 DNA remains: 42 bases, in frame from the first base. With all but the CDR3 taken from the reference TRBV3-1 and TRBJ2-6 genes, the full variable domain is: DTAVSQTPKYLVTQMGNDKSIKCEQNLGHDTMYWYKQDSKKFLKIMFSYNNKELIINETVPNRFSPKSPDKAHLNLHINSLELGDSAVYFCASSQAFGANVLTFGAGSRLTVL.